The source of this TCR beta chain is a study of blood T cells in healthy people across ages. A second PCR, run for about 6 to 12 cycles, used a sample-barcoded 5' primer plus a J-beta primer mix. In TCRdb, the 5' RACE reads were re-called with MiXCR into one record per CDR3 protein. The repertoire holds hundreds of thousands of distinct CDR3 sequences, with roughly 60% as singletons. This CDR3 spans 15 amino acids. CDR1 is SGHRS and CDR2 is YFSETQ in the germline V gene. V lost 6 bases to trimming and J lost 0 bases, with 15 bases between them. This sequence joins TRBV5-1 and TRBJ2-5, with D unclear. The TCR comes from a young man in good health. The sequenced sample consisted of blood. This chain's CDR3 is CASTRRGYYQETQYF. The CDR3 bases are TGCGCCAGCACCCGTCGAGGATACTACCAAGAGACCCAGTACTTC. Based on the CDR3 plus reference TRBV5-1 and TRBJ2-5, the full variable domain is KAGVTQTPRYLIKTRGQQVTLSCSPISGHRSVSWYQQTPGQGLQFLFEYFSETQRNKGNFPGRFSGRQFSNSRSEMNVSTLELGDSALYLCASTRRGYYQETQYFGPGTRLLVL.